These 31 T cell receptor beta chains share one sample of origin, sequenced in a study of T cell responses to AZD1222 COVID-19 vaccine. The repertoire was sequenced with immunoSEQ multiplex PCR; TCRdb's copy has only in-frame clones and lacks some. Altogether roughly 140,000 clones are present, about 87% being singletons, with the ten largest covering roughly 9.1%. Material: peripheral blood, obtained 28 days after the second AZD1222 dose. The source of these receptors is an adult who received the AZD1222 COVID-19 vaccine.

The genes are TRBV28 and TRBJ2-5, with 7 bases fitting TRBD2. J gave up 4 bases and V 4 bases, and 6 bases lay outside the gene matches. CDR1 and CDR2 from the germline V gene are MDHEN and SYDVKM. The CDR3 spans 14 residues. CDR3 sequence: CASSSSAGVETQYF. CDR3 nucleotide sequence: TGTGCCAGCAGTTCCTCGGCGGGAGTAGAGACCCAGTACTTC.

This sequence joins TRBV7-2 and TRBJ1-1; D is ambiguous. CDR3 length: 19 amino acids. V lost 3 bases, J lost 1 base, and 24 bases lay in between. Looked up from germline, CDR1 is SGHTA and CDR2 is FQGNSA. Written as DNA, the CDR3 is TGTGCCAGCAGCTTTCTAACCGGCGGGCAGGCTATAAGGAACACTGAAGCTTTCTTT. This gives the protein CASSFLTGGQAIRNTEAFF.

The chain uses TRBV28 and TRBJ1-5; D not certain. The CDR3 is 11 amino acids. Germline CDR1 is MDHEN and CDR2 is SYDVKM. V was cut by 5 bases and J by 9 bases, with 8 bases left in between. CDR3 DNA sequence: TGTGCCAGCAGTACGATCGGGCCCCAGCATTTT. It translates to CASSTIGPQHF.

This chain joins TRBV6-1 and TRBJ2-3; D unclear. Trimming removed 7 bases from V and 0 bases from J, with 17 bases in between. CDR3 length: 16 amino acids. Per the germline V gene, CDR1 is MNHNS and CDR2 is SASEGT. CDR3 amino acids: CASTDDRGTSTDTQYF. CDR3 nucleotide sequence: TGTGCCAGCACTGATGATCGCGGCACCAGCACAGATACGCAGTATTTT.

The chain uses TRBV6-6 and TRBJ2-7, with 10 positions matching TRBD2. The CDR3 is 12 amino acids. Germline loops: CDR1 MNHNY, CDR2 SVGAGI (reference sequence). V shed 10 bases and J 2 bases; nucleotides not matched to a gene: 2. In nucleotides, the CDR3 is TGTGCCACAACTAGCGGGGCCTACGAGCAGTACTTC. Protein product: CATTSGAYEQYF.

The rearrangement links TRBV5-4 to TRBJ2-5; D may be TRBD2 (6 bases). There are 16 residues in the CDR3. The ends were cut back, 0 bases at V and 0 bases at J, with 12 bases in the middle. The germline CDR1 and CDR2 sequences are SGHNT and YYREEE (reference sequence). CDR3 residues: CASSLGGGGYQETQYF. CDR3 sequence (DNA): TGTGCCAGCAGCTTGGGGGGCGGAGGGTACCAAGAGACCCAGTACTTC.

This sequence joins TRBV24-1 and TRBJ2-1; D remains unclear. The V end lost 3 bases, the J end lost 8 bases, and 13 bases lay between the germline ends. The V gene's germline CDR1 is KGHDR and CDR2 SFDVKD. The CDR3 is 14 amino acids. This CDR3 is CATSDPRKWDEQFF. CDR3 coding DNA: TGTGCCACCAGTGATCCTAGGAAATGGGATGAGCAGTTCTTC.

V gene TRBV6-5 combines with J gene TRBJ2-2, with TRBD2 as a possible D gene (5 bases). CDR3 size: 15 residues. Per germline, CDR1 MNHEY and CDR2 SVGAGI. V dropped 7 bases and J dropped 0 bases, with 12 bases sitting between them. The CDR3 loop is CASIGIITNTGELFF. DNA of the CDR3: TGTGCCAGCATCGGGATAATTACGAACACCGGGGAGCTGTTTTTT.

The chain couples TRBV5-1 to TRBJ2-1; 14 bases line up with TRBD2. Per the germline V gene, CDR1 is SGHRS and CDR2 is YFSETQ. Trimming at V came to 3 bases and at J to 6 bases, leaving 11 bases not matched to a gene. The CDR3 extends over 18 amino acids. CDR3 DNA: TGCGCCAGCAGCTCCGGACTAGCGGGAGGCCGTCCCCTCAATGAGCAGTTCTTC. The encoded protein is CASSSGLAGGRPLNEQFF. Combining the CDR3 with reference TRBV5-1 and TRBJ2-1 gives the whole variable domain KAGVTQTPRYLIKTRGQQVTLSCSPISGHRSVSWYQQTPGQGLQFLFEYFSETQRNKGNFPGRFSGRQFSNSRSEMNVSTLELGDSALYLCASSSGLAGGRPLNEQFFGPGTRLTVL.

The CDR3 spells CASSIDREGQGYTF. DNA of the CDR3: TGTGCCAGTAGTATTGACAGGGAAGGACAAGGCTACACCTTC. The rearrangement links TRBV19 to TRBJ1-2, with 7 bases aligning to TRBD1. CDR3 length: 14 amino acids. Germline CDR1 reads LNHDA; CDR2 reads SQIVND (reference sequence). V shed 3 bases, J shed 8 bases, and the junction held 9 bases outside the gene matches.

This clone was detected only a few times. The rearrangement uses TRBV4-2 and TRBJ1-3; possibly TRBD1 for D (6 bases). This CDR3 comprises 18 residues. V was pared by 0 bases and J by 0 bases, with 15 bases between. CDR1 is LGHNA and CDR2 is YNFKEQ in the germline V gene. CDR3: CASSQELGAPASGNTIYF. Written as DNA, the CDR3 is TGTGCCAGCAGCCAAGAGCTGGGGGCCCCGGCCTCTGGAAACACCATATATTTT.

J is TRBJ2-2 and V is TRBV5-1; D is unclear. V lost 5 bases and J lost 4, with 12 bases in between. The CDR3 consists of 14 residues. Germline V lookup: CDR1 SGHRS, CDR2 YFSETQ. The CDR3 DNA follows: TGCGCCAGCAGACGAGGAGAAAGCACCGGGGAGCTGTTTTTT. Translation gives CASRRGESTGELFF.

The CDR3 sequence: CASSFMSQGLDEQYF. CDR3 coding DNA: TGTGCCAGCAGCTTTATGAGCCAGGGCCTCGACGAGCAGTACTTC. The V and J genes are TRBV11-2 and TRBJ2-7, with D possibly TRBD1 on 5 matching bases. The CDR3 spans 15 residues. Per germline, CDR1 SGHAT and CDR2 FQNNGV. V was clipped by 3 bases and J by 5 bases, with 17 bases between them.

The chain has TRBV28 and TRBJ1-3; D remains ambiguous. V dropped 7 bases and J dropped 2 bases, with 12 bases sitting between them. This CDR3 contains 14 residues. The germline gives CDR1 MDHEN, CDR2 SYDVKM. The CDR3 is CASTGPPPGNTIYF. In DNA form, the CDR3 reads TGTGCCAGCACCGGACCTCCTCCTGGAAACACCATATATTTT.

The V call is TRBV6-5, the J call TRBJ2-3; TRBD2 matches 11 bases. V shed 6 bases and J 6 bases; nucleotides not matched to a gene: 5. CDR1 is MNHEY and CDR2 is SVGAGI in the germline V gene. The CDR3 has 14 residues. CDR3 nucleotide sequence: TGTGCCAGCAGAGGTAGCGGGAGGGTTGATACGCAGTATTTT. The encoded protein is CASRGSGRVDTQYF.

The CDR3 DNA reads as TGTGCCAGCAGCCGAGGACAGGCCCGCTTTAAAAACATTCAGTACTTC. This codes for CASSRGQARFKNIQYF. The V gene is TRBV6-2 or TRBV6-3, the J gene TRBJ2-4; TRBD1 matches 7 bases. J gave up 4 bases and V 6 bases, and 12 bases lay outside the gene matches. Germline assignment: CDR1 MNHEY and CDR2 SVGEGT. This CDR3 is 16 amino acids long.

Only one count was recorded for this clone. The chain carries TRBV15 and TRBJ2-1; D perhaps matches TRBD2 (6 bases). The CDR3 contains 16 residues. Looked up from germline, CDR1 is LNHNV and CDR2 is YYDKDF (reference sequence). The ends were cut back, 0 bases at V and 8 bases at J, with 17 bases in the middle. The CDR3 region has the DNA TGTGCCACCAGCAGAGATGGAGGGGTTGGAGGCGATGAGCAGTTCTTC. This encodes CATSRDGGVGGDEQFF.

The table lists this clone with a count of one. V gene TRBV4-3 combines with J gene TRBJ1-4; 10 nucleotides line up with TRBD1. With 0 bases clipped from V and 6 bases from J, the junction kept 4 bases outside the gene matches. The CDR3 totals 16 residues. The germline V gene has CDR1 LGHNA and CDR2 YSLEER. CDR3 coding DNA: TGCGCCAGCAGCCAAGATTATGGGACAGGGGATGAAAAACTGTTTTTT. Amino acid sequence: CASSQDYGTGDEKLFF.

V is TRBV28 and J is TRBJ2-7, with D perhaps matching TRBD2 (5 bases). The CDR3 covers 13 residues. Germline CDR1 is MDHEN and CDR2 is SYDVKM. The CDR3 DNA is TGTGCAGGAGGCGGCCTAGGGTTCGGCGAGCAGTACTTC. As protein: CAGGGLGFGEQYF.

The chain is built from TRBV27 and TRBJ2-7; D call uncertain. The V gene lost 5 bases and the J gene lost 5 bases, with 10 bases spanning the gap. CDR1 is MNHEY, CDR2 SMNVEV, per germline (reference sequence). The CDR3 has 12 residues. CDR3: CASSRTPHEQYF. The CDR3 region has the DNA TGTGCCAGCAGTCGTACCCCCCACGAGCAGTACTTC.

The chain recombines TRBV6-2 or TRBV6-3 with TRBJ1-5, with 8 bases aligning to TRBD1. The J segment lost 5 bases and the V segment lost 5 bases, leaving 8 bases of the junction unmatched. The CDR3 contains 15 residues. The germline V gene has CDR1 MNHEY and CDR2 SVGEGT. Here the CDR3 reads CASSPRGQGDQPQHF. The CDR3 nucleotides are TGTGCCAGCAGTCCCAGAGGACAGGGCGATCAGCCCCAGCATTTT.

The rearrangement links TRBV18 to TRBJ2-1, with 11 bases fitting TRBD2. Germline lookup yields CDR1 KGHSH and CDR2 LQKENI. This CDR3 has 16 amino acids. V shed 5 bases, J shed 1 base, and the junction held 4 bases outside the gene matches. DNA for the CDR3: TGTGCCAGCTCAGCGACTAGCGGGAAATCCTACAATGAGCAGTTCTTC. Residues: CASSATSGKSYNEQFF.

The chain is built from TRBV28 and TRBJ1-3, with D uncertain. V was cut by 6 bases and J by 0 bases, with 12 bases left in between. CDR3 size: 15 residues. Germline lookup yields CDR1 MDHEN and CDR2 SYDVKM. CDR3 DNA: TGTGCCAGCAGCCCCGCGAGCAGCTCTGGAAACACCATATATTTT. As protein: CASSPASSSGNTIYF.

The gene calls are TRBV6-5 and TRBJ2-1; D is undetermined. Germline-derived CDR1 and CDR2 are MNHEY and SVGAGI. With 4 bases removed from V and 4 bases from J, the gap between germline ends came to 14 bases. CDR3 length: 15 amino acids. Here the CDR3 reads CASSSSGALYNEQFF. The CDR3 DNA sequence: TGTGCCAGCAGTTCCTCGGGTGCGCTTTACAATGAGCAGTTCTTC.

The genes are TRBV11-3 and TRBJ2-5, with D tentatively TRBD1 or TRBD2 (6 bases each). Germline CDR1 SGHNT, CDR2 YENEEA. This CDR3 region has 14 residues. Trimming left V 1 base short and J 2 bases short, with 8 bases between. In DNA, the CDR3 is TGTGCCAGCAGCTTAGGGGGGGCTCAAGAGACCCAGTACTTC. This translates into CASSLGGAQETQYF.

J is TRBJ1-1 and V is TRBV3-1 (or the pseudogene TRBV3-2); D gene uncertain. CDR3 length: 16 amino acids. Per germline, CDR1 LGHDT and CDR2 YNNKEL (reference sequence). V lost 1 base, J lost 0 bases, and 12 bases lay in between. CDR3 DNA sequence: TGTGCCAGCAGCCAAGGAGTTTTAGGGCTGAACACTGAAGCTTTCTTT. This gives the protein CASSQGVLGLNTEAFF.

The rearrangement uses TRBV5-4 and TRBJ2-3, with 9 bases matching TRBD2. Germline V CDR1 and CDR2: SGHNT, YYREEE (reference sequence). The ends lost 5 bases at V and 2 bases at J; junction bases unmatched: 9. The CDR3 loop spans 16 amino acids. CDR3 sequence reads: CASRPLAGDPTDTQYF. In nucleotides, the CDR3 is TGTGCCAGCAGACCCTTAGCGGGAGATCCCACAGATACGCAGTATTTT.

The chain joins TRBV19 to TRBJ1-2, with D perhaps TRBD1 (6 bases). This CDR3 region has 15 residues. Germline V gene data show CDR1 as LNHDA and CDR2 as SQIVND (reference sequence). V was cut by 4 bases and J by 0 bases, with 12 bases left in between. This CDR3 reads CASSTQGTSNYGYTF. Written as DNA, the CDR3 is TGTGCCAGTAGTACACAGGGCACATCTAACTATGGCTACACCTTC.

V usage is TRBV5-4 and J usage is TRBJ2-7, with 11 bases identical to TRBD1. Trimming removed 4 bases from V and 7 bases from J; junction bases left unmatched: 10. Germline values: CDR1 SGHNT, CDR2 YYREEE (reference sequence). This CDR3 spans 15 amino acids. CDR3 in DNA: TGTGCCAGCAGCCGGGACAGGGGGTCGACGTTTGAGCAGTACTTC. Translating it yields CASSRDRGSTFEQYF.

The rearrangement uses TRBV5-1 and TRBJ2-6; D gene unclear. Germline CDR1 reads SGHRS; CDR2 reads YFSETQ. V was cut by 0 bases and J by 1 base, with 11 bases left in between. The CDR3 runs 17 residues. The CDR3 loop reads CASSLGSQASGANVLTF. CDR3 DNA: TGCGCCAGCAGCTTGGGGTCCCAGGCGTCTGGGGCCAACGTCCTGACTTTC.

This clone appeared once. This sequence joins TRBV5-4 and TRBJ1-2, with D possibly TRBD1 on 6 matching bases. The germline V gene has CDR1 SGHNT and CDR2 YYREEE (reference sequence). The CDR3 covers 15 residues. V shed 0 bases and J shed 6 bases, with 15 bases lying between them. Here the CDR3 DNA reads TGTGCCAGCAGCTTGGTTTCAGGGGCGGGCGATGGCTACACCTTC. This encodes CASSLVSGAGDGYTF.